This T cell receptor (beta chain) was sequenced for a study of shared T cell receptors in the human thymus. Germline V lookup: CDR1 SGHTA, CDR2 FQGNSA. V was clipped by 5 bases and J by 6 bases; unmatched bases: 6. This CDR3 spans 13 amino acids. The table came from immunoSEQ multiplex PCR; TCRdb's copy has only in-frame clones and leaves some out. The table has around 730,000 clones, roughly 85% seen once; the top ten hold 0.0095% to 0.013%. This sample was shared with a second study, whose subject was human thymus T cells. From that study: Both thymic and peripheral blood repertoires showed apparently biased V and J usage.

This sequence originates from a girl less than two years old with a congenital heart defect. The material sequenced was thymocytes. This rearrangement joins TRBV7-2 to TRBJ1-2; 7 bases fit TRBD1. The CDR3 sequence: CASSPTGEDGYTF. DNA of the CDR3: TGTGCCAGCAGCCCCACAGGGGAGGATGGCTACACCTTC.